The 12 T cell receptor beta chains below come from one sample, sequenced in a study of T cell responses to AZD1222 COVID-19 vaccine (TCRdb year 2021). The method behind the library was the immunoSEQ multiplex PCR assay. TCRdb retrieved this table from immuneACCESS and kept in-frame rearrangements only. Not all clones are present; in checked studies, unresolved V genes account for under half, and no reason is known for the remainder. The sample contains fewer than 110,000 clones, 89% of them found a single time. The ten top clones hold under 7% of the sample. Taken with the paper, the label for time point translates to: baseline before first vaccination. The source was peripheral blood, collected on day 0 of AZD1222 vaccination. These receptors were collected from an adult in good health.

This clone appeared a single time. The chain is built from TRBV29-1 and TRBJ1-2; the D gene is possibly TRBD1 (5 bases). CDR3 length: 12 residues. V was cut by 2 bases and J by 4 bases, with 8 bases left in between. Per the germline V gene, CDR1 is SQVTM and CDR2 is ANQGSEA. The CDR3 DNA is TGCAGCGTTGAAAGGGACGGCTATGGCTACACCTTC. This translates into CSVERDGYGYTF.

The chain carries TRBV15 and TRBJ2-3; D remains unclear. This CDR3 comprises 13 residues. Germline V gene lookup returns CDR1 LNHNV and CDR2 YYDKDF (reference sequence). Trimming removed 1 base from V and 2 bases from J, with 4 bases in between. The CDR3 here is CATSRVSTDTQYF. The CDR3 bases are TGTGCCACCAGCAGAGTTTCCACAGATACGCAGTATTTT.

There are a few counts of this clone. The chain recombines TRBV28 with TRBJ2-7, with a weak D call TRBD2 (6 bases). Trimming took 6 bases from V and 0 from J, leaving 27 bases between them. The germline V gene encodes CDR1 MDHEN and CDR2 SYDVKM. The CDR3 runs 19 residues. Written as DNA, the CDR3 is TGTGCCAGCAGAACCCGTTATACCGGGACTTTTATCATCTCCTACGAGCAGTACTTC. It is translated as CASRTRYTGTFIISYEQYF.

The CDR3 spells CASSQGRRTYEQYF. The DNA of the CDR3 is TGTGCCAGCAGCCAAGGCAGGCGCACCTACGAGCAGTACTTC. V is TRBV14 and J is TRBJ2-7, with D hard to call. The CDR3 totals 14 residues. V was shortened by 1 base and J by 2 bases, with 9 bases between the two germline ends. Germline lookup yields CDR1 SGHDN and CDR2 FVKESK. Full variable domain (rest looked up from reference TRBV14 and TRBJ2-7): EAGVTQFPSHSVIEKGQTVTLRCDPISGHDNLYWYRRVMGKEIKFLLHFVKESKQDESGMPNNRFLAERTGGTYSTLKVQPAELEDSGVYFCASSQGRRTYEQYFGPGTRLTVT.

This chain connects TRBV7-2 to TRBJ1-5; TRBD1 matches at 10 bases. CDR1 is SGHTA, CDR2 FQGNSA, per germline. CDR3 length equals 15 residues. V trimming: 4 bases; J trimming: 2 bases; junction bases outside the gene matches: 2. The CDR3 DNA follows: TGTGCCAGCAGCTGGGGGACAGGGGGCAATCAGCCCCAGCATTTT. Translated: CASSWGTGGNQPQHF. Full variable domain (rest looked up from reference TRBV7-2 and TRBJ1-5): GAGVSQSPSNKVTEKGKDVELRCDPISGHTALYWYRQSLGQGLEFLIYFQGNSAPDKSGLPSDRFSAERTGGSVSTLTIQRTQQEDSAVYLCASSWGTGGNQPQHFGDGTRLSIL.

This rearrangement joins TRBV19 to TRBJ2-5; 8 nucleotides match TRBD1. The germline V gene has CDR1 LNHDA and CDR2 SQIVND (reference sequence). V dropped 8 bases and J dropped 5; count of bases not matched to a gene: 13. The CDR3 covers 15 residues. CDR3 amino acids: CASELRQGMSETQYF. CDR3 in DNA: TGTGCCAGTGAACTAAGACAGGGGATGAGTGAGACCCAGTACTTC.

This chain's CDR3 is CASSQDIGSNTGELFF. The DNA for the CDR3 is TGCGCCAGCAGCCAAGACATCGGGTCAAACACCGGGGAGCTGTTTTTT. This sequence joins TRBV4-3 and TRBJ2-2; D unresolved. Germline V gene lookup returns CDR1 LGHNA and CDR2 YSLEER. This CDR3 is 16 amino acids long. V was shortened by 0 bases and J by 2 bases, with 10 bases between the two germline ends.

This chain connects TRBV3-1 (or the pseudogene TRBV3-2) to TRBJ1-1, with 7 bases fitting TRBD1. The trim removed 4 bases at V and 0 bases at J, leaving 8 bases unmatched. The CDR3 contains 16 residues. Germline CDR1 and CDR2: LGHDT and YNNKEL (reference sequence). CDR3 nucleotide sequence: TGTGCCAGCAGCCCAACCAAAGGGACAGTGAACACTGAAGCTTTCTTT. Translation: CASSPTKGTVNTEAFF.

The chain links TRBV28 to TRBJ1-1, with D unclear. Germline V gene lookup returns CDR1 MDHEN and CDR2 SYDVKM. This CDR3 spans 13 amino acids. The V gene lost 7 bases and the J gene lost 3 bases, with 12 bases spanning the gap. The CDR3 is CASTRSGDTEAFF. The CDR3 nucleotides read TGTGCCAGCACCAGGAGTGGGGACACTGAAGCTTTCTTT.

This clone was counted a single time. The J gene is TRBJ2-7, the V gene TRBV3-1 (or the pseudogene TRBV3-2), with 11 bases identical to TRBD2. Germline V gene lookup returns CDR1 LGHDT and CDR2 YNNKEL (reference sequence). This CDR3 has 17 residues. V shed 1 base, J shed 5 bases, and the junction held 10 bases outside the gene matches. The CDR3 bases are TGTGCCAGCAGCCAAGGCGGACTAGCGGGTCGTTACGACGAGCAGTACTTC. This translates into CASSQGGLAGRYDEQYF.

The chain couples TRBV18 to TRBJ2-7; D is uncertain. The CDR3 extends over 15 amino acids. Germline CDR1 and CDR2: KGHSH and LQKENI. Trimming took 0 bases from V and 6 from J, leaving 15 bases between them. This CDR3 is CASSPPSVPEGEQYF. CDR3 DNA sequence: TGTGCCAGCTCACCACCGTCGGTACCTGAAGGCGAGCAGTACTTC.

The chain is built from TRBV15 and TRBJ1-5; TRBD1 aligns across 7 bases. The V gene's germline CDR1 is LNHNV and CDR2 YYDKDF (reference sequence). The CDR3 has 17 residues. V trimming: 1 base; J trimming: 4 bases; junction bases outside the gene matches: 10. CDR3: CATSRGSTGLLNQPQHF. The CDR3 region has the DNA TGTGCCACCAGCAGAGGTTCGACAGGGCTGCTGAATCAGCCCCAGCATTTT.